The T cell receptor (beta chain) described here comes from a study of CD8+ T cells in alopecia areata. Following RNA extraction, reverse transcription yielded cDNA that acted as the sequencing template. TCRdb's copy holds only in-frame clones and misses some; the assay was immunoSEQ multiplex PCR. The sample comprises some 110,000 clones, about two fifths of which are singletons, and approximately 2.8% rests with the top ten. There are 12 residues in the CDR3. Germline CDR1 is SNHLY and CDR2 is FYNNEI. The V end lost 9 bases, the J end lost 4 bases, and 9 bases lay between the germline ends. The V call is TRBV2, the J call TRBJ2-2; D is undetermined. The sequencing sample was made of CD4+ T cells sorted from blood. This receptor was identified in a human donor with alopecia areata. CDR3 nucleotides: TGTGCCAGACGGCCGGCCACCGGGGAGCTGTTTTTT. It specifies CARRPATGELFF.